Listed here are 9 T cell receptor beta chains from one sample, sequenced in a study of control samples from healthy donors and cancer patients. The data were produced by immunoSEQ multiplex PCR, yet TCRdb's version contains in-frame clones alone and is incomplete. The top ten hold over 1.1% of the sample, which has over 150,000 clones, 85% to 95% seen once. Sequenced sample: blood. These receptors originate from a man younger than 30 in good health.

This clone showed up just once. This chain connects TRBV19 to TRBJ2-7; weak D call: TRBD1 (6 bases). Between the trimmed V and J ends, which lost 6 bases and 3 bases, there was a span of 12 bases. From germline, CDR1 is LNHDA and CDR2 SQIVND (reference sequence). The CDR3 sequence is 13 residues long. CDR3 sequence: CASRKTGFYEQYF. The CDR3 DNA is TGTGCCAGTAGGAAGACAGGTTTCTACGAGCAGTACTTC.

This chain links TRBV19 with TRBJ1-2; D call uncertain. CDR1 is LNHDA and CDR2 is SQIVND in the germline V gene (reference sequence). Trimming shortened V by 1 base and J by 6 bases, and 12 bases separated the two germline ends. This CDR3 contains 14 residues. The CDR3 coding sequence is TGTGCCAGTAGTATAGGGCCAAGGGTTGATGGCTACACCTTC. Its translation is CASSIGPRVDGYTF.

The chain carries TRBV5-4 and TRBJ1-1; TRBD1 matches at 7 bases. The V gene end was trimmed by 3 bases and the J gene end by 3 bases; junction bases not matched to a gene: 8. The CDR3 is 15 residues long. CDR1 and CDR2 (germline): SGHNT, YYREEE (reference sequence). The CDR3 is CASSSRGRGHTEAFF. The CDR3 coding sequence is TGTGCCAGCAGCTCGAGGGGGCGCGGGCACACTGAAGCTTTCTTT. The whole variable domain, remainder taken from reference TRBV5-4 and TRBJ1-1, is ETGVTQSPTHLIKTRGQQVTLRCSSQSGHNTVSWYQQALGQGPQFIFQYYREEENGRGNFPPRFSGLQFPNYSSELNVNALELDDSALYLCASSSRGRGHTEAFFGQGTRLTVV.

The V call is TRBV24-1, the J call TRBJ1-1; D possibly corresponds to TRBD1 (6 bases). Germline V gives CDR1 KGHDR, CDR2 SFDVKD. There are 14 residues in the CDR3. V gave up 5 bases and J gave up 3 bases, with 12 bases separating them. For the CDR3, the DNA is TGTGCCACCAGTGGGGGGCCTAGGTACACTGAAGCTTTCTTT. Amino acids: CATSGGPRYTEAFF.

The chain joins TRBV10-2 to TRBJ1-6, with D possibly matching TRBD1 (5 bases). This CDR3 region has 12 residues. V lost 4 bases and J lost 10, with 8 bases in between. Germline loops: CDR1 WSHSY, CDR2 SAAADI. The CDR3 DNA follows: TGCGCCAGCAGTGGGGGCAACTCACCCCTCCACTTT. Its translation: CASSGGNSPLHF.

This chain joins TRBV18 and TRBJ2-1, with D possibly matching TRBD1 (6 bases). Trimming took 3 bases from V and 7 from J, leaving 16 bases between them. The CDR3 runs 15 residues. Germline CDR1 reads KGHSH; CDR2 reads LQKENI. The CDR3 is CASSPWTGTTNEQFF. The CDR3 coding sequence is TGTGCCAGCTCACCTTGGACCGGGACAACTAATGAGCAGTTCTTC.

The V and J genes are TRBV19 and TRBJ1-5; D is possibly TRBD1 (5 bases). V was clipped by 7 bases and J by 6 bases, with 13 bases between them. The V gene's germline CDR1 is LNHDA and CDR2 SQIVND (reference sequence). The CDR3 contains 13 residues. The CDR3 DNA follows: TGTGCCAGTAATCAGGGCCTCGTTCAGCCCCAGCATTTT. Translation gives CASNQGLVQPQHF.

Only a few counts were recorded for this clone. The chain employs TRBV18 and TRBJ1-1, with no clear D. This CDR3 has 14 amino acids. CDR1 and CDR2 from the germline V gene are KGHSH and LQKENI. V was cut by 3 bases and J by 4 bases, with 12 bases left in between. In DNA form, the CDR3 reads TGTGCCAGCTCACCTAATGCGGGATTCACTGAAGCTTTCTTT. It yields the protein CASSPNAGFTEAFF. Combining the CDR3 with reference TRBV18 and TRBJ1-1 gives the whole variable domain NAGVMQNPRHLVRRRGQEARLRCSPMKGHSHVYWYRQLPEEGLKFMVYLQKENIIDESGMPKERFSAEFPKEGPSILRIQQVVRGDSAAYFCASSPNAGFTEAFFGQGTRLTVV.

The gene calls are TRBV5-1 and TRBJ1-1; D might be TRBD1 (5 bases). The CDR3 spans 15 residues. Germline CDR1 SGHRS, CDR2 YFSETQ. Trimming pared 3 bases from V and 2 bases from J, leaving 14 bases between. In nucleotides, the CDR3 is TGCGCCAGCAGCTCCCAGACAGCCGTCAACACTGAAGCTTTCTTT. This codes for CASSSQTAVNTEAFF.